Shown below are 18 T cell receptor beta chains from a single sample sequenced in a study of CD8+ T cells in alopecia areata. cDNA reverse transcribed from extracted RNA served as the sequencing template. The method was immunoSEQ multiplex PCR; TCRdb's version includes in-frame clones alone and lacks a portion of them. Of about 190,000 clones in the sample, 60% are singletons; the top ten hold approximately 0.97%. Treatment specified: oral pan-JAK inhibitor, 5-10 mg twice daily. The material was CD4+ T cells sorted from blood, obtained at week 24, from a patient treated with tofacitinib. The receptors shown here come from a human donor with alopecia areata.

The CDR3 DNA follows: TGTGCCTGGAGGGGGGCACCGAACACTGAAGCTTTCTTT. This sequence encodes CAWRGAPNTEAFF. The gene calls are TRBV30 and TRBJ1-1; perhaps TRBD1 as D (6 bases). Trimming left V 3 bases short and J 1 base short, with 9 bases between. The CDR3 consists of 13 residues. Germline values: CDR1 GTSNPN, CDR2 SVGIG (reference sequence). Complete variable domain (other parts from reference TRBV30 and TRBJ1-1): SQTIHQWPATLVQPVGSPLSLECTVEGTSNPNLYWYRQAAGRGLQLLFYSVGIGQISSEVPQNLSASRPQDRQFILSSKKLLLSDSGFYLCAWRGAPNTEAFFGQGTRLTVV.

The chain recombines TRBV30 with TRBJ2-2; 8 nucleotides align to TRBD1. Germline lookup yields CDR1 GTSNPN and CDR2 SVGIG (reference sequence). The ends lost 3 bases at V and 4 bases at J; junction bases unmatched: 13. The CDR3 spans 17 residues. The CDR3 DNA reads TGTGCCTGGAGACATTCACAGGGGGTCGGTGGCACCGGGGAGCTGTTTTTT. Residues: CAWRHSQGVGGTGELFF.

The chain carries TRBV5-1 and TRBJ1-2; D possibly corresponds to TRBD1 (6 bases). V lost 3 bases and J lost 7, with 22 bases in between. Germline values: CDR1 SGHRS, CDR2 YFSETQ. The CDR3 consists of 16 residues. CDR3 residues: CASSSQGRGAQGGYTF. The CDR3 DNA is TGCGCCAGCAGCTCCCAAGGTCGGGGGGCGCAGGGTGGCTACACCTTC.

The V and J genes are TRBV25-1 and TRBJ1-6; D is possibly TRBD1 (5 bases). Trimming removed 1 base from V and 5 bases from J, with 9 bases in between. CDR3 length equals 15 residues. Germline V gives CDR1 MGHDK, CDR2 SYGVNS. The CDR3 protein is CASSEWAGNNSPLHF. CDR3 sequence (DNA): TGTGCCAGCAGTGAATGGGCAGGGAATAATTCACCCCTCCACTTT.

DNA for the CDR3: TGTGCCAGCAGCTTCGGGCTAGCGGGGGGGCTCGCCGGGGAGCTGTTTTTT. Amino acid sequence: CASSFGLAGGLAGELFF. V and J are TRBV7-8 and TRBJ2-2, with TRBD2 identical over 12 bases. Germline V gives CDR1 SGHVS, CDR2 FQNEAQ. CDR3 length: 17 amino acids. V lost 3 bases, J lost 6 bases, and 8 bases stayed unmatched.

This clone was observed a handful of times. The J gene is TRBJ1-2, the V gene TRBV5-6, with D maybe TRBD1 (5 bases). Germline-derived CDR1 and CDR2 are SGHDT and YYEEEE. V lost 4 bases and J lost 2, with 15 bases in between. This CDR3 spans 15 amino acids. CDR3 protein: CASSVDSGQNYGYTF. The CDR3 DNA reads TGTGCCAGCAGCGTTGACAGCGGCCAGAACTATGGCTACACCTTC.

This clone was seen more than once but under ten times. The CDR3 nucleotides read TGTGCCAGCAGGGGGCTTGAAGAGACCCAGTACTTC. This codes for CASRGLEETQYF. V gene TRBV13 combines with J gene TRBJ2-5; TRBD1 is a possible D gene (5 bases). This CDR3 is built from 12 residues. Looked up from germline, CDR1 is PRHDT and CDR2 is FYEKMQ (reference sequence). V lost 6 bases, J lost 3 bases, and 8 bases lay in between.

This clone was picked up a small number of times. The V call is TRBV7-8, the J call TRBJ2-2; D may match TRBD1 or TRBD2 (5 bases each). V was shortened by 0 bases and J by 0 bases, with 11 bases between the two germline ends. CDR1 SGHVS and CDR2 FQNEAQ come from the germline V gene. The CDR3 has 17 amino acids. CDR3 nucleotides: TGTGCCAGCAGCTTAGCGACCCGGGGCTCGAACACCGGGGAGCTGTTTTTT. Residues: CASSLATRGSNTGELFF.

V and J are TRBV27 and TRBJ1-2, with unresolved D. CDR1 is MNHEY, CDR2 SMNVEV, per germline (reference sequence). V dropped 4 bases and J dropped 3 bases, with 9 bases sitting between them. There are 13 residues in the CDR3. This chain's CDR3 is CASSWGRDYGYTF. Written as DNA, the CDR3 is TGTGCCAGCAGTTGGGGTAGGGACTATGGCTACACCTTC.

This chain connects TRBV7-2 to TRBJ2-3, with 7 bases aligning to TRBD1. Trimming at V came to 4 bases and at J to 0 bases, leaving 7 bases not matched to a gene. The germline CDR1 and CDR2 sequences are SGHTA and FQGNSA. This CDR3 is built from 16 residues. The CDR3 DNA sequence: TGTGCCAGCAGCTCGGGACAGACCTATAGCACAGATACGCAGTATTTT. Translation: CASSSGQTYSTDTQYF.

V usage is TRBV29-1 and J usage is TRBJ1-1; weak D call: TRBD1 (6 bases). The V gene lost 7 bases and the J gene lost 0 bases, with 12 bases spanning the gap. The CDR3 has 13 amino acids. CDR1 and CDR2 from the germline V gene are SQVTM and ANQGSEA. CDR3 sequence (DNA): TGCAGCGCTGAGGGGGGTGTGAACACTGAAGCTTTCTTT. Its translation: CSAEGGVNTEAFF.

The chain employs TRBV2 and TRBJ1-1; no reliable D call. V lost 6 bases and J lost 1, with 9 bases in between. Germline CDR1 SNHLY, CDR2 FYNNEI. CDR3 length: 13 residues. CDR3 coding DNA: TGTGCCAGCAGCTCTAGGGAGAACACTGAAGCTTTCTTT. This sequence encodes CASSSRENTEAFF.

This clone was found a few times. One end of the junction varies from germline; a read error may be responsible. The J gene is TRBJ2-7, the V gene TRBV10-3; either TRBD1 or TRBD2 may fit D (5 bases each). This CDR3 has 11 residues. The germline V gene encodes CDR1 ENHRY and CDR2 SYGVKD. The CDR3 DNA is TGTGCAATCAGTGAGGGGAACGAGCAGTACTTC. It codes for CAISEGNEQYF.

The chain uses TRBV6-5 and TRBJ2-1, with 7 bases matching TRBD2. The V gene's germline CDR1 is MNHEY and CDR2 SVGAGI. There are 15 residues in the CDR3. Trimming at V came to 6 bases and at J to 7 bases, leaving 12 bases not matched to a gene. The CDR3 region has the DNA TGTGCCAGCAGGCCTCTAGCGGAGGCCTGGAATGAGCAGTTCTTC. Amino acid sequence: CASRPLAEAWNEQFF.

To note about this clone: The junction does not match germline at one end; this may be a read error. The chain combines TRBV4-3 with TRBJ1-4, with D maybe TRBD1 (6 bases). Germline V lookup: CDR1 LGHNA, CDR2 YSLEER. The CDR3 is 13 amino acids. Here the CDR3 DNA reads TGCGCCAGCAGCCAAGATCCGGAGGGGGGCCACAGTTTT. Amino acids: CASSQDPEGGHSF.

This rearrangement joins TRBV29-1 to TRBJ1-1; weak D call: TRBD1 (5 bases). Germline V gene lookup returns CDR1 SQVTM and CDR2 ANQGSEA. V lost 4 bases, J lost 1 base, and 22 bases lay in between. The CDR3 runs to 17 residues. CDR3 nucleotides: TGCAGCGTTGGGATTTCCGGACATGGAGGGAAGAACACTGAAGCTTTCTTT. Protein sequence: CSVGISGHGGKNTEAFF.

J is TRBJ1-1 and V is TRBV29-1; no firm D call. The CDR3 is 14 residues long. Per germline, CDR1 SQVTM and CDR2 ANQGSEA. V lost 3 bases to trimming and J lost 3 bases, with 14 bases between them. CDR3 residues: CSVEGGVRDTEAFF. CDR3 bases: TGCAGCGTTGAGGGCGGGGTGCGAGACACTGAAGCTTTCTTT.

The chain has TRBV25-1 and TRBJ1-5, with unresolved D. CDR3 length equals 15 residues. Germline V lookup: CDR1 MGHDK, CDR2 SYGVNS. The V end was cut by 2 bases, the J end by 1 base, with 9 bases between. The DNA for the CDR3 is TGTGCCAGCAGTGAAATAGGTGCAAGCAATCAGCCCCAGCATTTT. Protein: CASSEIGASNQPQHF.